These T cell receptor beta chains were read from a single sample in a study of blood T cell repertoires in COVID-19. Profiling relied on immunoSEQ multiplex PCR, and the TCRdb table lists in-frame clones only, not all of them. The sample holds roughly 320,000 clones; 75% to 90% are singletons and the top ten take over 5.5%. The material sequenced was peripheral blood. The receptors derive from a woman between 50 and 59 years old with COVID-19, enrolled during active disease. Both conserved end residues are part of each CDR3. The D gene is left open where the match is weak. Rows give clone size only sometimes, using once, few, many, or a class for an expanded clone.

size	D	J	V	DNA	CDR3
.	.	TRBJ1-1	TRBV20-1	TGCAGTGCTAGAGGTCTGGAGGCTTTCTTT	CSARGLEAFF
.	TRBD1	TRBJ2-7	TRBV14	TGTGCCAGCAGCCCACCCGGGACAGTCCCCTACGAGCAGTACTTC	CASSPPGTVPYEQYF
.	TRBD2	TRBJ2-5	TRBV9	TGTGCCAGCAGCGTCCAGGGAGCCTGGACTAGCGGGAGGGCAGAGACCCAGTACTTC	CASSVQGAWTSGRAETQYF
few	TRBD2	TRBJ2-3	TRBV7-9	TGTGCCAGCAGCTTTGCTCCTGCGGGAGGCACAGATACGCAGTATTTT	CASSFAPAGGTDTQYF
.	TRBD2	TRBJ2-5	TRBV9	TGTGCCAGCAGCGTCGCGGGGGAGGGCCAAGAGACCCAGTACTTC	CASSVAGEGQETQYF
.	TRBD2	TRBJ2-2	TRBV6-1	TGTGCCAGCAGTGTGGGACTAGCGGGAAGGGCCGGGGAGCTGTTTTTT	CASSVGLAGRAGELFF
few	TRBD1	TRBJ1-2	TRBV6-2/TRBV6-3	TGTGCCAGCAGTTACTCGTTCACGACAGGGCTAATTGGCGGCTACACCTTC	CASSYSFTTGLIGGYTF
.	.	TRBJ2-7	TRBV5-1	TGCGCCAGCAGCTTTACTTCTAAGGGGCCCGAGCAGTACTTC	CASSFTSKGPEQYF
.	.	TRBJ2-2	TRBV12-5	TGTGCTAGTGGTCCCCAGGGGATTGGCACCGGGGAGCTGTTTTTT	CASGPQGIGTGELFF
.	.	TRBJ1-6	TRBV7-8	TGTGCCAGCAGCTTACAGGGCGCCCAGGGGTCACCCCTCCACTTT	CASSLQGAQGSPLHF
.	TRBD1	TRBJ1-1	TRBV2	TGTGCCAGCATTCCACAGGGGGCCGTGAACACTGAAGCTTTCTTT	CASIPQGAVNTEAFF
.	.	TRBJ2-1	TRBV19	TGTGCCAGTAGTAGGGACATAATATACAATGAGCAGTTCTTC	CASSRDIIYNEQFF
.	TRBD1	TRBJ1-2	TRBV10-3	TGTGCCATCAGTGAGTCCACCCCCTCAGACAGGGTTGAAACCTTC	CAISESTPSDRVETF
.	TRBD2	TRBJ2-1	TRBV5-1	TGCGCCAGCGGGAGGGGCAATGAGCAGTTCTTC	CASGRGNEQFF
few	TRBD2	TRBJ2-2	TRBV7-3	TGTGCCAGCAGCTTCCCCAGGACTAGCGGGCACACGAACACCGGGGAGCTGTTTTTT	CASSFPRTSGHTNTGELFF